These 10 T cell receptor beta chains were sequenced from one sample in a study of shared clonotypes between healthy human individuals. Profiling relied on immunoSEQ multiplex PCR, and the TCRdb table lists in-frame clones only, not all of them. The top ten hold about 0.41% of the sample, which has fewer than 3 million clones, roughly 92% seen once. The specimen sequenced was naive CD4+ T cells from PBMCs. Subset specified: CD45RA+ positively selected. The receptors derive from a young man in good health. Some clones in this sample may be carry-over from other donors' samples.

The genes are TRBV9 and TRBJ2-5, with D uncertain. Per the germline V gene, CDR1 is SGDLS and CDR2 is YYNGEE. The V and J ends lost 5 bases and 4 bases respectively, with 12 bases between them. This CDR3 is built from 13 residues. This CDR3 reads CASRPVWGETQYF. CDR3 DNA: TGTGCCAGCAGGCCCGTCTGGGGAGAGACCCAGTACTTC.

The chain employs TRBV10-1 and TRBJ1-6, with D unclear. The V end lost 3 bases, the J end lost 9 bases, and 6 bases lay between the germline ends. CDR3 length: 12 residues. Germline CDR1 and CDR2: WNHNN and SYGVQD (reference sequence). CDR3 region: CASSDASSPLHF. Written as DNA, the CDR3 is TGCGCCAGCAGTGATGCGTCTTCACCCCTCCACTTT.

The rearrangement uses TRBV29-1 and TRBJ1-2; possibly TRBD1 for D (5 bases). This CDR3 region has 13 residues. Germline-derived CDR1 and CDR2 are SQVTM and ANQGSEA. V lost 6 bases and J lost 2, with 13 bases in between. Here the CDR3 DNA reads TGCAGCGTAATCCGGGACGACAACTATGGCTACACCTTC. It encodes CSVIRDDNYGYTF.

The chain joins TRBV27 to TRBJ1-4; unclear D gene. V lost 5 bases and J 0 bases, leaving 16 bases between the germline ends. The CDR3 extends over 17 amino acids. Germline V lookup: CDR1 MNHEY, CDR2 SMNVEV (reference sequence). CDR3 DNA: TGTGCCAGCAGTCGCGGACTGGGAGCAGCAACTAATGAAAAACTGTTTTTT. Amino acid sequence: CASSRGLGAATNEKLFF.

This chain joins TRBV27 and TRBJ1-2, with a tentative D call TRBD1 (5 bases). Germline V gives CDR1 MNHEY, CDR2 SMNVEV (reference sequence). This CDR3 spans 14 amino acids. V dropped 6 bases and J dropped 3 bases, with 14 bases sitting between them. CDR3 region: CASRPGDYYYGYTF. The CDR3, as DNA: TGTGCCAGCAGGCCGGGGGATTATTACTATGGCTACACCTTC.

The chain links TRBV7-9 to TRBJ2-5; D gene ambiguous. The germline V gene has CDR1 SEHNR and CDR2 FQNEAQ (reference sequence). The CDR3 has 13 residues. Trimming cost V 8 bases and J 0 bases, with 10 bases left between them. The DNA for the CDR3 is TGTGCCAGCGGCACTCCAGACCAAGAGACCCAGTACTTC. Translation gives CASGTPDQETQYF. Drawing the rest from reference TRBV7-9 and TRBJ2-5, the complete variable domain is DTGVSQNPRHKITKRGQNVTFRCDPISEHNRLYWYRQTLGQGPEFLTYFQNEAQLEKSRLLSDRFSAERPKGSFSTLEIQRTEQGDSAMYLCASGTPDQETQYFGPGTRLLVL.

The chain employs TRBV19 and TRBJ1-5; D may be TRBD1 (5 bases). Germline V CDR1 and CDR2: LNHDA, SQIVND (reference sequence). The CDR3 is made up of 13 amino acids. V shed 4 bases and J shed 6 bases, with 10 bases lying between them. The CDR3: CASSTRESQPQHF. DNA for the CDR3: TGTGCCAGTAGTACCAGGGAGAGTCAGCCCCAGCATTTT. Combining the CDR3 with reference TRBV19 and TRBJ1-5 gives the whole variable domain DGGITQSPKYLFRKEGQNVTLSCEQNLNHDAMYWYRQDPGQGLRLIYYSQIVNDFQKGDIAEGYSVSREKKESFPLTVTSAQKNPTAFYLCASSTRESQPQHFGDGTRLSIL.

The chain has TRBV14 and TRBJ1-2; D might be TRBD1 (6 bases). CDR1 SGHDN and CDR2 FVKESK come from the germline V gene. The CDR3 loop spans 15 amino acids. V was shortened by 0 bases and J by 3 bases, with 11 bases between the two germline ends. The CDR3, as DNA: TGTGCCAGCAGCCAAGACCAACAGGGACACTATGGCTACACCTTC. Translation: CASSQDQQGHYGYTF.

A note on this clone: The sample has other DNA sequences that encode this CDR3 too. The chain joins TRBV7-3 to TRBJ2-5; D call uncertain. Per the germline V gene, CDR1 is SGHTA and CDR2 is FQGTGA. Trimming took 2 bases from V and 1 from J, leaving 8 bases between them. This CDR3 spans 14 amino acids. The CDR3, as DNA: TGTGCCAGCAGCTTAGGTGGGTCCCAAGAGACCCAGTACTTC. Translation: CASSLGGSQETQYF.

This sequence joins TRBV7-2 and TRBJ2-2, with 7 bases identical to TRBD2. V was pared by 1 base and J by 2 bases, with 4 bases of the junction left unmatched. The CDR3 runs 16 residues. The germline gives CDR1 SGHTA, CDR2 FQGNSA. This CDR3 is CASSLEAGANTGELFF. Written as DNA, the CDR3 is TGTGCCAGCAGCTTAGAGGCGGGAGCAAACACCGGGGAGCTGTTTTTT.